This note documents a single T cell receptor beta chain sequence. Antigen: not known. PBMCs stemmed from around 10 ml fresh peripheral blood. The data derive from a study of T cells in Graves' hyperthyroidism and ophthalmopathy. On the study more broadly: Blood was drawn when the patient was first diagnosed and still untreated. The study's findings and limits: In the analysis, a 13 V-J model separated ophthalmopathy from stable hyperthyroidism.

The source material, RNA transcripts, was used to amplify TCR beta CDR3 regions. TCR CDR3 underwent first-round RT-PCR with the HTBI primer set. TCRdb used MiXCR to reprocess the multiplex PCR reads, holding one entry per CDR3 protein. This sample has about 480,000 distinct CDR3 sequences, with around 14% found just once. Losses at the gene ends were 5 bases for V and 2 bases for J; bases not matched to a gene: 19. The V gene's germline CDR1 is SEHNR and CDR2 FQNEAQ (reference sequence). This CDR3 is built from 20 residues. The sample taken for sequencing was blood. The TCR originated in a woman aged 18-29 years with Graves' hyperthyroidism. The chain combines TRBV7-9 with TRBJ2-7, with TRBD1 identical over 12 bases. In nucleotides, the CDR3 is TGTGCCAGCAGCGATCCTCGGGACAGGGGGCGAGCCCAGGCCCCCTACGAGCAGTACTTC. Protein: CASSDPRDRGRAQAPYEQYF.